The 16 T cell receptor beta chains listed next were all sequenced from one sample in a study of T cell changes during pregnancy in multiple sclerosis. Sequencing was performed with immunoSEQ multiplex PCR; in TCRdb, only in-frame clones are kept and a portion is missing. The sample has about 70,000 clones, 92% seen once. The material was CD4+ T cells from peripheral blood mononuclear cells, obtained after pregnancy. These TCRs come from a female donor with multiple sclerosis, enrolled in a pregnancy study.

This chain links TRBV6-1 with TRBJ2-3; 8 bases align to TRBD1. Germline CDR1 and CDR2: MNHNS and SASEGT. CDR3 size: 14 residues. Trimming took 4 bases from V and 9 from J; bases not matched to a gene: 9. CDR3 nucleotide sequence: TGTGCCAGCAGTGTGGACAGGGTTGCCCCCACGCAGTATTTT. Encoded protein: CASSVDRVAPTQYF.

This rearrangement joins TRBV7-9 to TRBJ2-5, with a possible D match to TRBD2 (6 bases). This CDR3 comprises 15 residues. Trimming took 3 bases from V and 0 from J, leaving 11 bases between them. Germline loops: CDR1 SEHNR, CDR2 FQNEAQ (reference sequence). DNA of the CDR3: TGTGCCAGCAGCTTGCGGGGACTGTACCAAGAGACCCAGTACTTC. It encodes CASSLRGLYQETQYF.

J is TRBJ1-1 and V is TRBV7-2; possible D gene TRBD1, 5 bases. V gave up 3 bases and J gave up 3 bases, with 8 bases separating them. The CDR3 has 13 residues. Germline assignment: CDR1 SGHTA and CDR2 FQGNSA. The CDR3 DNA is TGTGCCAGCAGCTTCAGGGTCGACACTGAAGCTTTCTTT. Its translation: CASSFRVDTEAFF.

This clone was seen just once. V is TRBV11-2 and J is TRBJ2-7, with a weak D call TRBD1 (6 bases). V was shortened by 1 base and J by 5 bases, with 12 bases between the two germline ends. CDR3 length: 14 amino acids. Germline V gene lookup returns CDR1 SGHAT and CDR2 FQNNGV. This CDR3 reads CASSLGQGRNEQYF. CDR3 DNA sequence: TGTGCCAGCAGCTTAGGGCAGGGGCGGAACGAGCAGTACTTC.

This chain links TRBV5-1 with TRBJ2-2; D is perhaps TRBD2 (5 bases). The CDR3 extends over 15 amino acids. The V and J ends lost 5 bases and 1 base respectively, with 12 bases between them. The germline CDR1 and CDR2 sequences are SGHRS and YFSETQ. The CDR3 spells CASSITGKNTGELFF. The CDR3 DNA sequence: TGCGCCAGCAGTATCACGGGAAAGAACACCGGGGAGCTGTTTTTT.

The gene calls are TRBV7-2 and TRBJ2-3; 9 nucleotides agree with TRBD2. CDR3 length: 15 residues. Germline CDR1 SGHTA, CDR2 FQGNSA. The ends lost 6 bases at V and 6 bases at J; junction bases unmatched: 10. The CDR3 spells CASRGGGRAWDTQYF. The CDR3 DNA reads TGTGCCAGCAGAGGGGGCGGGAGGGCCTGGGATACGCAGTATTTT. The full variable domain, its missing parts supplied by reference TRBV7-2 and TRBJ2-3, is GAGVSQSPSNKVTEKGKDVELRCDPISGHTALYWYRQSLGQGLEFLIYFQGNSAPDKSGLPSDRFSAERTGGSVSTLTIQRTQQEDSAVYLCASRGGGRAWDTQYFGPGTRLTVL.

The gene calls are TRBV6-5 and TRBJ2-7, with TRBD1 as a possible D gene (5 bases). CDR3 length: 13 amino acids. Germline lookup yields CDR1 MNHEY and CDR2 SVGAGI. Trimming shortened V by 10 bases and J by 2 bases, and 15 bases separated the two germline ends. The CDR3 loop is CATHVWGPYEQYF. The CDR3 nucleotides are TGTGCCACGCACGTCTGGGGCCCCTACGAGCAGTACTTC.

The chain combines TRBV7-2 with TRBJ2-1; possible D gene TRBD2, 6 bases. This CDR3 is built from 15 residues. V was pared by 4 bases and J by 0 bases, with 10 bases between. Germline CDR1 SGHTA, CDR2 FQGNSA. CDR3 protein: CASSSGGSSYNEQFF. The CDR3 coding sequence is TGTGCCAGCAGCTCCGGGGGAAGCTCCTACAATGAGCAGTTCTTC. The complete variable domain, with remaining parts taken from reference TRBV7-2 and TRBJ2-1, reads GAGVSQSPSNKVTEKGKDVELRCDPISGHTALYWYRQSLGQGLEFLIYFQGNSAPDKSGLPSDRFSAERTGGSVSTLTIQRTQQEDSAVYLCASSSGGSSYNEQFFGPGTRLTVL.

The chain carries TRBV7-2 and TRBJ1-2, with D maybe TRBD1 (5 bases). The CDR3 is made up of 14 amino acids. The ends were cut back, 1 base at V and 8 bases at J, with 14 bases in the middle. Germline V gives CDR1 SGHTA, CDR2 FQGNSA. DNA for the CDR3: TGTGCCAGCAGCTTAGACAAAGGGGTGAAAGGCTACACCTTC. It encodes CASSLDKGVKGYTF.

Written as DNA, the CDR3 is TGTGCCAGCAGCCTCTATTTGAACACTGAAGCTTTCTTT. Its protein product is CASSLYLNTEAFF. The chain joins TRBV7-3 to TRBJ1-1, with no clear D. With 5 bases removed from V and 0 bases from J, the gap between germline ends came to 7 bases. Germline values: CDR1 SGHTA, CDR2 FQGTGA. The CDR3 is 13 residues long. Together with reference TRBV7-3 and TRBJ1-1, the CDR3 gives the full variable domain: GAGVSQTPSNKVTEKGKYVELRCDPISGHTALYWYRQSLGQGPEFLIYFQGTGAADDSGLPNDRFFAVRPEGSVSTLKIQRTERGDSAVYLCASSLYLNTEAFFGQGTRLTVV.

J is TRBJ1-6 and V is TRBV5-4; D is ambiguous. The CDR3 covers 15 residues. CDR1 SGHNT and CDR2 YYREEE come from the germline V gene (reference sequence). Trimming cost V 0 bases and J 8 bases, with 12 bases left between them. The CDR3 loop reads CASSLEGGGDSPLHF. The CDR3 nucleotides read TGTGCCAGCAGCTTGGAAGGTGGAGGCGATTCACCCCTCCACTTT.

This clone was detected only once. CDR3 bases: TGTGCCAGCAGCCCCGGGACAGGGAATAATTCACCCCTCCACTTT. Translation gives CASSPGTGNNSPLHF. The J gene is TRBJ1-6, the V gene TRBV5-6; 9 positions match TRBD1. This CDR3 spans 15 amino acids. Germline loops: CDR1 SGHDT, CDR2 YYEEEE. V shed 4 bases, J shed 5 bases, and the junction held 4 bases outside the gene matches.

This sequence joins TRBV7-2 and TRBJ1-1; 9 bases match TRBD1. V lost 5 bases to trimming and J lost 1 base; unmatched junction nucleotides: 5. The germline CDR1 and CDR2 sequences are SGHTA and FQGNSA. The CDR3 runs 15 residues. The CDR3 region is CASSPRTGANTEAFF. CDR3 bases: TGTGCCAGCAGCCCCAGGACAGGGGCGAACACTGAAGCTTTCTTT.

The chain employs TRBV13 and TRBJ1-2, with TRBD1 as a possible D gene (5 bases). There are 18 residues in the CDR3. Trimming cost V 5 bases and J 0 bases, with 22 bases left between them. Germline V lookup: CDR1 PRHDT, CDR2 FYEKMQ (reference sequence). The CDR3 sequence is CASSLSSDTGTANYGYTF. CDR3 DNA sequence: TGTGCCAGCAGCCTCTCCTCAGACACAGGTACAGCTAACTATGGCTACACCTTC.

V gene TRBV5-1 combines with J gene TRBJ2-1, with 9 bases that match TRBD2. CDR1 is SGHRS and CDR2 is YFSETQ in the germline V gene. V dropped 4 bases and J dropped 3; count of bases not matched to a gene: 11. The CDR3 length is 17 residues. In nucleotides, the CDR3 is TGCGCCAGCAGCCCTCTCACTAGCGGGCGGTTCTACAATGAGCAGTTCTTC. It yields the protein CASSPLTSGRFYNEQFF.

The V call is TRBV7-9, the J call TRBJ1-5; D is possibly TRBD1 (6 bases). Germline V gene data show CDR1 as SEHNR and CDR2 as FQNEAQ (reference sequence). V lost 4 bases and J 0 bases, leaving 10 bases between the germline ends. The CDR3 has 15 amino acids. The CDR3 bases are TGTGCCAGCAGCTCGTCAGGGGTTAGCAATCAGCCCCAGCATTTT. This codes for CASSSSGVSNQPQHF. The full variable domain, its missing parts supplied by reference TRBV7-9 and TRBJ1-5, is DTGVSQNPRHKITKRGQNVTFRCDPISEHNRLYWYRQTLGQGPEFLTYFQNEAQLEKSRLLSDRFSAERPKGSFSTLEIQRTEQGDSAMYLCASSSSGVSNQPQHFGDGTRLSIL.